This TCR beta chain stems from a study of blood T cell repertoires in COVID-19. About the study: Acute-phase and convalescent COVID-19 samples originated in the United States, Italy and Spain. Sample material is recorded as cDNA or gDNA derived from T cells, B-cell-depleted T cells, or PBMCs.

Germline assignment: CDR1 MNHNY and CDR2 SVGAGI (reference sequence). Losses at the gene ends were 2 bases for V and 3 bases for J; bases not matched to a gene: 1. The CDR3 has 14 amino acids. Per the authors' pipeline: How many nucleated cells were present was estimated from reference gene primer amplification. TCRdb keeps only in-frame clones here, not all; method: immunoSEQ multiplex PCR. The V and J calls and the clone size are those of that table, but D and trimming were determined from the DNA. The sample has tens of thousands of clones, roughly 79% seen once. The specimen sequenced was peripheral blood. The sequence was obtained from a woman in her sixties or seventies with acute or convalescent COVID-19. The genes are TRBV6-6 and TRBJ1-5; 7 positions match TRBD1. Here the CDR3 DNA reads TGTGCCAGCAGTTACCAGGGGGTCAATCAGCCCCAGCATTTT. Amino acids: CASSYQGVNQPQHF.